These 23 T cell receptor beta chains were sequenced from one sample in a study of cytomegalovirus exposure and HLA in healthy donors. PCR used 60 Vbeta primers and 13 Jbeta primers. Using immunoSEQ multiplex PCR, the repertoire was profiled, and TCRdb retains in-frame clones only, with some absent. This table has 250,000 or so clones, 85% to 95% appearing once. Sequenced input: PBMCs. The receptors here all came from a girl aged 2-9 years in good health and CMV-seronegative.

The chain has TRBV5-1 and TRBJ1-5, with D perhaps TRBD1 (5 bases). V lost 0 bases and J 3 bases, leaving 10 bases between the germline ends. The CDR3 spans 15 residues. Germline values: CDR1 SGHRS, CDR2 YFSETQ. CDR3 DNA: TGCGCCAGCAGCTTGGGGACATCCAACAATCAGCCCCAGCATTTT. This gives the protein CASSLGTSNNQPQHF.

This rearrangement joins TRBV6-1 to TRBJ1-2; maybe TRBD1 (5 bases). The germline V gene has CDR1 MNHNS and CDR2 SASEGT. V was trimmed by 6 bases and J by 8 bases, leaving 22 bases between them. The CDR3 runs to 15 residues. CDR3 in DNA: TGTGCCAGCAGCGGCGCCCGGGACTTCCCAGCAGGCTACACCTTC. Its protein is CASSGARDFPAGYTF.

This chain uses TRBV27 with TRBJ2-5, with 7 bases lining up with TRBD2. In germline, CDR1 is MNHEY, CDR2 SMNVEV (reference sequence). CDR3 length: 16 residues. Trimming removed 0 bases from V and 1 base from J; junction bases left unmatched: 5. CDR3 in amino acids: CASSLSTGGFQETQYF. The CDR3 nucleotides are TGTGCCAGCAGTTTATCGACCGGGGGGTTCCAAGAGACCCAGTACTTC.

About this clone itself: The junction differs from germline at one of its ends, possibly a read error. The chain links TRBV30 to TRBJ1-1; TRBD1 aligns across 7 bases. CDR3 length: 15 amino acids. CDR1 is GTSNPN, CDR2 SVGIG, per germline (reference sequence). This CDR3 reads CAWSVQTGENTEAFF. Written as DNA, the CDR3 is TGTGCTTGGAGTGTCCAAACAGGGGAGAACACTGAAGCTTTCTTT.

The rearrangement joins TRBV27 to TRBJ1-1, with a possible D match to TRBD1 (5 bases). Germline-derived CDR1 and CDR2 are MNHEY and SMNVEV (reference sequence). CDR3 length equals 15 residues. V was cut by 7 bases and J by 4 bases, with 19 bases left in between. CDR3 amino acids: CASKVTQGPATEAFF. CDR3 DNA sequence: TGTGCCAGCAAAGTTACCCAGGGCCCGGCCACTGAAGCTTTCTTT.

The chain has TRBV30 and TRBJ1-3; the D is unclear. CDR1 GTSNPN and CDR2 SVGIG come from the germline V gene (reference sequence). V gave up 2 bases and J gave up 10 bases, with 18 bases separating them. This CDR3 is built from 14 residues. CDR3 in DNA: TGTGCCTGGAGTTACCAGCGAATCTCTGGGACCATATATTTT. Amino acid sequence: CAWSYQRISGTIYF.

The chain's CDR3 is CASSLRGWGQREPSYEQYF. For the CDR3, the DNA is TGTGCCAGCAGTTTAAGGGGATGGGGACAGAGGGAACCGTCCTACGAGCAGTACTTC. J is TRBJ2-7 and V is TRBV27, with 7 bases fitting TRBD1. There are 19 residues in the CDR3. V was pared by 2 bases and J by 1 base, with 17 bases of the junction left unmatched. Per the germline V gene, CDR1 is MNHEY and CDR2 is SMNVEV (reference sequence).

This clone was observed once. The rearrangement links TRBV4-2 to TRBJ1-1; tentative D call: TRBD1 (5 bases). The germline V gene encodes CDR1 LGHNA and CDR2 YNFKEQ. The CDR3 is made up of 15 amino acids. Trimming stripped 0 bases from V and 4 bases from J, with 12 bases between. The CDR3 nucleotides read TGTGCCAGCAGCCAAGAGGGAAAGGGGATCACTGAAGCTTTCTTT. Its protein product is CASSQEGKGITEAFF.

This sequence joins TRBV5-1 and TRBJ2-3; weak D call: TRBD2 (6 bases). Germline CDR1 and CDR2: SGHRS and YFSETQ. V lost 0 bases and J 0 bases, leaving 8 bases between the germline ends. The CDR3 sequence is 15 residues long. CDR3 amino acids: CASSLVGTSTDTQYF. In DNA form, the CDR3 reads TGCGCCAGCAGCTTGGTTGGGACTAGCACAGATACGCAGTATTTT. Full variable domain (missing parts from reference TRBV5-1 and TRBJ2-3): KAGVTQTPRYLIKTRGQQVTLSCSPISGHRSVSWYQQTPGQGLQFLFEYFSETQRNKGNFPGRFSGRQFSNSRSEMNVSTLELGDSALYLCASSLVGTSTDTQYFGPGTRLTVL.

The chain carries TRBV27 and TRBJ2-1, with 7 nucleotides matching TRBD2. CDR1 and CDR2 from the germline V gene are MNHEY and SMNVEV (reference sequence). The J segment lost 3 bases and the V segment lost 2 bases, leaving 4 bases of the junction unmatched. The CDR3 is 15 amino acids. The CDR3 sequence: CASSLGLAVYNEQFF. The CDR3 DNA sequence: TGTGCCAGCAGTTTAGGGCTAGCGGTCTACAATGAGCAGTTCTTC.

The J gene is TRBJ2-2, the V gene TRBV28, with 10 nucleotides matching TRBD1. Germline loops: CDR1 MDHEN, CDR2 SYDVKM. This CDR3 contains 16 residues. V shed 6 bases and J 7 bases; nucleotides not matched to a gene: 11. The CDR3 loop reads CASSAGQGFFNGELFF. In DNA form, the CDR3 reads TGTGCCAGCAGCGCGGGACAGGGGTTTTTCAACGGGGAGCTGTTTTTT.

V usage is TRBV5-6 and J usage is TRBJ1-5; the D is unclear. The ends were cut back, 2 bases at V and 4 bases at J, with 16 bases in the middle. In germline, CDR1 is SGHDT, CDR2 YYEEEE. CDR3 size: 16 residues. This CDR3 is CASSLKGETLNQPQHF. DNA for the CDR3: TGTGCCAGCAGCTTAAAGGGAGAAACCCTTAATCAGCCCCAGCATTTT.

The chain employs TRBV6-1 and TRBJ1-1; a weak D match, TRBD1 (6 bases). The CDR3 length is 16 residues. The ends were cut back, 0 bases at V and 1 base at J, with 12 bases in the middle. CDR1 MNHNS and CDR2 SASEGT come from the germline V gene. The CDR3, as DNA: TGTGCCAGCAGTGAAGCGTTCCCCAGGGGGAACACTGAAGCTTTCTTT. It encodes CASSEAFPRGNTEAFF.

V usage is TRBV27 and J usage is TRBJ1-6, with D perhaps matching TRBD1 (6 bases). This CDR3 is built from 16 residues. Germline V gives CDR1 MNHEY, CDR2 SMNVEV (reference sequence). V lost 6 bases and J lost 3, with 15 bases in between. DNA for the CDR3: TGTGCCAGCAGACCCCCGGGACAACTCTATAATTCACCCCTCCACTTT. Protein product: CASRPPGQLYNSPLHF.

The genes are TRBV23-1 and TRBJ2-7; TRBD2 aligns across 11 bases. TRBV23-1 is given ORF status, its function remaining uncertain. This CDR3 region has 15 residues. The V segment lost 8 bases and the J segment 2 bases; nucleotides outside the gene matches: 8. The CDR3 loop is CASSNGTSGTYEQYF. CDR3 nucleotides: TGCGCCAGCTCCAACGGGACTAGCGGTACCTACGAGCAGTACTTC.

This sequence joins TRBV7-2 and TRBJ1-6, with D uncertain. CDR1 and CDR2 (germline): SGHTA, FQGNSA. V was cut by 4 bases and J by 10 bases, with 23 bases left in between. The CDR3 extends over 17 amino acids. CDR3 sequence: CASSSIHVAGSLSPLHF. CDR3 sequence (DNA): TGTGCCAGCAGCTCAATACACGTCGCGGGTAGTCTGTCACCCCTCCACTTT.

This clone was seen once. The V and J genes are TRBV6-6 and TRBJ2-5; D not resolved. Trimming cost V 3 bases and J 2 bases, with 7 bases left between them. The CDR3 has 13 residues. The V gene's germline CDR1 is MNHNY and CDR2 SVGAGI (reference sequence). The DNA for the CDR3 is TGTGCCAGCAGTTATAATAGACAAGAGACCCAGTACTTC. It specifies CASSYNRQETQYF.

Only a few counts were recorded for this clone. The chain carries TRBV19 and TRBJ1-1, with D maybe TRBD1 (6 bases). The germline gives CDR1 LNHDA, CDR2 SQIVND (reference sequence). The V gene lost 1 base and the J gene lost 4 bases, with 10 bases spanning the gap. The CDR3 sequence is 14 residues long. This CDR3 is CASSIAGARTEAFF. Here the CDR3 DNA reads TGTGCCAGTAGTATAGCAGGGGCCCGCACTGAAGCTTTCTTT.

The chain employs TRBV7-2 and TRBJ2-1; 8 bases map to TRBD2. The germline V gene has CDR1 SGHTA and CDR2 FQGNSA. Trimming took 2 bases from V and 6 from J; bases not matched to a gene: 6. There are 15 residues in the CDR3. The CDR3 spells CASSLMLTSGNEQFF. CDR3 sequence (DNA): TGTGCCAGCAGCTTAATGCTAACTAGCGGCAATGAGCAGTTCTTC. The variable domain in full, completed from reference TRBV7-2 and TRBJ2-1, reads GAGVSQSPSNKVTEKGKDVELRCDPISGHTALYWYRQSLGQGLEFLIYFQGNSAPDKSGLPSDRFSAERTGGSVSTLTIQRTQQEDSAVYLCASSLMLTSGNEQFFGPGTRLTVL.

The chain recombines TRBV27 with TRBJ2-5, with 14 nucleotides matching TRBD2. This CDR3 spans 21 amino acids. Germline assignment: CDR1 MNHEY and CDR2 SMNVEV (reference sequence). Trimming took 2 bases from V and 1 from J; bases not matched to a gene: 15. The CDR3, as DNA: TGTGCCAGCAGTTTACTCGCGCCCCCGGGACTAGCGGGGGAGACCCAAGAGACCCAGTACTTC. Protein: CASSLLAPPGLAGETQETQYF.

J is TRBJ1-3 and V is TRBV9; D is unclear. Trimming removed 0 bases from V and 4 bases from J, with 11 bases in between. Germline V lookup: CDR1 SGDLS, CDR2 YYNGEE. The CDR3 runs to 15 residues. CDR3 DNA sequence: TGTGCCAGCAGCGTAGACCCGGGAGAAGGAAACACCATATATTTT. Translated, it gives CASSVDPGEGNTIYF.

V is TRBV6-1 and J is TRBJ2-4, with 8 bases aligning to TRBD2. The CDR3 consists of 15 residues. Germline CDR1 reads MNHNS; CDR2 reads SASEGT. J was trimmed by 7 bases and V by 1 base; bases with no gene match: 6. The CDR3 coding sequence is TGTGCCAGCAGTGAAGGGGCCGGGACTAGTAACATTCAGTACTTC. Encoded protein: CASSEGAGTSNIQYF.

The CDR3 nucleotides are TGTGCCATCAGTGATCCTCCCTCCGGGGGGAATGGCTACACCTTC. It is translated as CAISDPPSGGNGYTF. The chain combines TRBV10-3 with TRBJ1-2; perhaps TRBD1 as D (5 bases). The CDR3 is 15 residues long. Germline-derived CDR1 and CDR2 are ENHRY and SYGVKD. The V end lost 3 bases, the J end lost 6 bases, and 17 bases lay between the germline ends.